Presented here are 24 T cell receptor beta chains from one specimen sequenced in a study of Ad26.COV2.S vaccination and SARS-CoV-2 variants. Assay: immunoSEQ multiplex PCR; the TCRdb copy retains only in-frame clones and omits some. Among roughly 240,000 clones listed, approximately 90% were seen once. Noted treatment: approximately 18 received Ad26.COV2.S at low or high dose, single or two shots; 5 received placebo; per-sample allocation not given. Day 63 following the first vaccine or placebo injection was when the samples were taken. The sample consisted of peripheral blood, taken in a trial of Ad26.COV2.S vaccine versus placebo. The receptors were sampled from a person aged 18-60 years who received the Ad26.COV2.S COVID-19 vaccine or a placebo.

This clone was counted between two and nine times. The CDR3 DNA sequence: TGCGCCAGCACCCCCCAACCACCGGGGGGAAAGTCCTACGAGCAGTACTTC. Protein: CASTPQPPGGKSYEQYF. The chain links TRBV5-1 to TRBJ2-7, with TRBD2 identical over 7 bases. The CDR3 spans 17 residues. After removal of 6 bases from V and 1 base from J, the junction contained 16 bases not matched to a gene. CDR1 is SGHRS and CDR2 is YFSETQ in the germline V gene.

J is TRBJ1-4 and V is TRBV7-9; 9 nucleotides match TRBD1. With 6 bases clipped from V and 4 bases from J, the junction kept 12 bases outside the gene matches. The CDR3 spans 17 residues. Germline CDR1 reads SEHNR; CDR2 reads FQNEAQ (reference sequence). In DNA, the CDR3 is TGTGCCAGCAGGGGGACAGGGCCAACTCTACATAATGAAAAACTGTTTTTT. Translation gives CASRGTGPTLHNEKLFF.

This clone occurred a few times. The J gene is TRBJ1-3, the V gene TRBV4-3, with a possible D match to TRBD1 (5 bases). Germline values: CDR1 LGHNA, CDR2 YSLEER. The V and J ends lost 1 base and 8 bases respectively, with 18 bases between them. The CDR3 loop spans 16 amino acids. The CDR3: CASSQGGAGVGDTIYF. The CDR3 DNA reads as TGCGCCAGCAGCCAAGGGGGCGCGGGTGTAGGGGACACCATATATTTT.

The chain has TRBV15 and TRBJ2-4, with D tentatively TRBD2 (5 bases). Germline V gene sequence: CDR1 LNHNV, CDR2 YYDKDF (reference sequence). The CDR3 consists of 15 residues. Trimming cost V 6 bases and J 3 bases, with 15 bases left between them. The CDR3 bases are TGTGCCACCAGGACCAAGGACTTATTCAAAAACATTCAGTACTTC. The encoded protein is CATRTKDLFKNIQYF.

This sequence joins TRBV7-9 and TRBJ2-7, with 8 bases that match TRBD1. The trim removed 5 bases at V and 5 bases at J, leaving 11 bases unmatched. Germline-derived CDR1 and CDR2 are SEHNR and FQNEAQ (reference sequence). The CDR3 sequence is 15 residues long. The CDR3 here is CASSTPDRGVHEQYF. In DNA form, the CDR3 reads TGTGCCAGCAGCACCCCCGACAGGGGCGTCCACGAGCAGTACTTC. The full variable domain, in which reference TRBV7-9 and TRBJ2-7 provide the parts outside the CDR3, is DTGVSQNPRHKITKRGQNVTFRCDPISEHNRLYWYRQTLGQGPEFLTYFQNEAQLEKSRLLSDRFSAERPKGSFSTLEIQRTEQGDSAMYLCASSTPDRGVHEQYFGPGTRLTVT.

The chain combines TRBV14 with TRBJ1-2, with D possibly matching TRBD1 (5 bases). CDR1 SGHDN and CDR2 FVKESK come from the germline V gene. This CDR3 spans 13 amino acids. Trimming shortened V by 0 bases and J by 8 bases, and 10 bases separated the two germline ends. CDR3 nucleotide sequence: TGTGCCAGCAGCCAAGATTTAGGGGCCGGCTACACCTTC. Translating it yields CASSQDLGAGYTF.

This clone was picked up a small number of times. This chain connects TRBV6-5 to TRBJ1-6; D remains unclear. Trimming pared 2 bases from V and 9 bases from J, leaving 11 bases between. CDR3 length: 14 residues. The V gene's germline CDR1 is MNHEY and CDR2 SVGAGI. The CDR3 DNA reads as TGTGCCAGCAGTTACAAGACCTTGAGTTCACCCCTCCACTTT. Translating gives CASSYKTLSSPLHF.

The chain carries TRBV27 and TRBJ2-1; 9 bases are a match to TRBD1. The V segment lost 6 bases and the J segment 2 bases; nucleotides outside the gene matches: 5. The V gene's germline CDR1 is MNHEY and CDR2 SMNVEV (reference sequence). The CDR3 consists of 15 residues. The CDR3 DNA is TGTGCCAGCAGATCCGGACAGGGGCCCTACAATGAGCAGTTCTTC. As protein: CASRSGQGPYNEQFF.

The V gene is TRBV5-1, the J gene TRBJ1-2; no clear D gene. The CDR3 covers 15 residues. Germline CDR1 is SGHRS and CDR2 is YFSETQ. Between the trimmed V and J ends, which lost 3 bases and 2 bases, there was a span of 14 bases. DNA of the CDR3: TGCGCCAGCAGCTATCTGGGCTCCCAAAACTATGGCTACACCTTC. Protein product: CASSYLGSQNYGYTF.

The rearrangement links TRBV9 to TRBJ1-1, with 7 bases matching TRBD1. The germline V gene has CDR1 SGDLS and CDR2 YYNGEE. The V segment lost 3 bases and the J segment 0 bases; nucleotides outside the gene matches: 2. The CDR3 spans 14 residues. CDR3 in amino acids: CASSGQGMNTEAFF. In DNA form, the CDR3 reads TGTGCCAGCAGCGGACAGGGTATGAACACTGAAGCTTTCTTT.

This sequence joins TRBV30 and TRBJ1-1; no clear D. This CDR3 region has 13 residues. Germline loops: CDR1 GTSNPN, CDR2 SVGIG (reference sequence). V was shortened by 3 bases and J by 1 base, with 9 bases between the two germline ends. CDR3 in DNA: TGTGCCTGGAGAGGGCTGGGGAACACTGAAGCTTTCTTT. Translation: CAWRGLGNTEAFF.

V usage is TRBV10-3 and J usage is TRBJ1-6; TRBD1 aligns across 8 bases. J lost 6 bases, V lost 9 bases, and 4 bases had no gene match. Germline assignment: CDR1 ENHRY and CDR2 SYGVKD. The CDR3 sequence is 13 residues long. The CDR3 DNA is TGTGCCATTGGACAGGGAAGTAATTCACCCCTCCACTTT. Its protein is CAIGQGSNSPLHF.

This chain connects TRBV6-5 to TRBJ2-3; D remains ambiguous. CDR3 length: 15 residues. From germline, CDR1 is MNHEY and CDR2 SVGAGI. V gave up 8 bases and J gave up 2 bases, with 17 bases separating them. This CDR3 is CASGLGWASTDTQYF. The CDR3 bases are TGTGCCAGCGGCCTTGGGTGGGCTTCCACAGATACGCAGTATTTT.

The chain combines TRBV3-1 (or the pseudogene TRBV3-2) with TRBJ1-2; TRBD1 is a possible D gene (5 bases). The V end was cut by 1 base, the J end by 0 bases, with 9 bases between. The CDR3 extends over 15 amino acids. The germline CDR1 and CDR2 sequences are LGHDT and YNNKEL (reference sequence). CDR3 coding DNA: TGTGCCAGCAGCCAAGCGGCAGGGACTAACTATGGCTACACCTTC. As protein: CASSQAAGTNYGYTF.

The V gene is TRBV24-1, the J gene TRBJ2-3, with 13 bases aligning to TRBD2. CDR1 is KGHDR, CDR2 SFDVKD, per germline. The CDR3 spans 16 residues. The V gene end was trimmed by 3 bases and the J gene end by 5 bases; junction bases not matched to a gene: 4. CDR3 DNA sequence: TGTGCCACCAGTGATACCGGACTAGCGGGAGAAGATACGCAGTATTTT. Translating it yields CATSDTGLAGEDTQYF.

This clone was counted between two and nine times. The chain recombines TRBV28 with TRBJ1-5, with no clear D. V lost 7 bases and J 0 bases, leaving 16 bases between the germline ends. Looked up from germline, CDR1 is MDHEN and CDR2 is SYDVKM. This CDR3 spans 16 amino acids. Here the CDR3 DNA reads TGTGCCAGCAACCTAAGTCGGGCAAATAGCAATCAGCCCCAGCATTTT. Residues: CASNLSRANSNQPQHF.

This chain uses TRBV7-8 with TRBJ2-2; D is unresolved. Germline CDR1 reads SGHVS; CDR2 reads FQNEAQ. V gave up 0 bases and J gave up 3 bases, with 5 bases separating them. The CDR3 has 14 residues. The CDR3 is CASSLAGYTGELFF. The CDR3 bases are TGTGCCAGCAGCTTAGCCGGGTACACCGGGGAGCTGTTTTTT.

The chain uses TRBV6-5 and TRBJ1-2; D gene ambiguous. Germline lookup yields CDR1 MNHEY and CDR2 SVGAGI. The CDR3 is made up of 11 amino acids. With 6 bases removed from V and 0 bases from J, the gap between germline ends came to 2 bases. Here the CDR3 reads CASRANYGYTF. The CDR3 coding sequence is TGTGCCAGCAGGGCTAACTATGGCTACACCTTC.

This clone has more than one count but fewer than ten. The J gene is TRBJ2-2, the V gene TRBV7-2; possibly TRBD2 for D (5 bases). Trimming stripped 5 bases from V and 4 bases from J, with 8 bases between. Germline V gene data show CDR1 as SGHTA and CDR2 as FQGNSA. CDR3 length: 13 residues. Here the CDR3 reads CASSGGATGELFF. CDR3 nucleotide sequence: TGTGCCAGCAGCGGAGGAGCCACCGGGGAGCTGTTTTTT.

V usage is TRBV19 and J usage is TRBJ2-7, with 9 bases fitting TRBD1. Germline CDR1 and CDR2: LNHDA and SQIVND (reference sequence). This CDR3 has 15 residues. After removal of 5 bases from V and 4 bases from J, the junction contained 9 bases not matched to a gene. The CDR3 is CASSPSGTGRYEQYF. DNA for the CDR3: TGTGCCAGTAGTCCCTCCGGGACAGGGAGGTACGAGCAGTACTTC.

CDR3 residues: CASSPDRGGFEETQYF. The CDR3 nucleotides read TGTGCCAGCAGTCCCGACAGAGGAGGCTTTGAAGAGACCCAGTACTTC. The chain uses TRBV6-2 or TRBV6-3 and TRBJ2-5; the D call may be TRBD1 or TRBD2 (5 bases each). The CDR3 length is 16 residues. Trimming stripped 5 bases from V and 3 bases from J, with 19 bases between. Germline loops: CDR1 MNHEY, CDR2 SVGEGT.

The chain links TRBV11-2 to TRBJ2-2; 9 bases agree with TRBD1. The junction had 4 bases not matched to a gene; V was cut back by 1 base and J by 7 bases. The CDR3 length is 15 residues. Germline CDR1 reads SGHAT; CDR2 reads FQNNGV. CDR3 sequence: CASSLGGTGIGELFF. The CDR3 DNA reads as TGTGCCAGCAGCTTAGGTGGGACAGGGATCGGGGAGCTGTTTTTT.

This chain uses TRBV5-1 with TRBJ2-7, with TRBD1 identical over 8 bases. With V trimmed by 0 bases and J by 4 bases, 3 bases remained unmatched. The V gene's germline CDR1 is SGHRS and CDR2 YFSETQ. This CDR3 is built from 14 residues. CDR3 sequence reads: CASSLDWTGYEQYF. The DNA for the CDR3 is TGCGCCAGCAGCTTGGATTGGACAGGGTACGAGCAGTACTTC.

This chain joins TRBV6-5 and TRBJ2-6; the D is unclear. V was trimmed by 8 bases and J by 0 bases, leaving 5 bases between them. Germline assignment: CDR1 MNHEY and CDR2 SVGAGI. The CDR3 length is 13 residues. In DNA form, the CDR3 reads TGTGCCAGCCCTCTCTCTGGGGCCAACGTCCTGACTTTC. It codes for CASPLSGANVLTF.